These T cell receptor beta chains were read from a single sample in a study of shared clonotypes between healthy human individuals. Profiled with immunoSEQ multiplex PCR; TCRdb holds only in-frame clones, not every one. The table lists fewer than 500,000 clones, 60% to 80% of them singletons. Material: PBMCs. Every receptor here comes from a woman in her 40s in good health. Some clones in this sample may be carry-over from other donors' samples. Both conserved end residues are part of each CDR3. A D gene is named only where the DNA matches it firmly. Expanded clones get a size class; other rows say once, few or many, or leave the size out.

V	D	size	J	CDR3	DNA
TRBV7-2	TRBD2	few	TRBJ2-2	CASSPQPGLVPDTGELFF	TGTGCCAGCAGCCCCCAACCGGGACTAGTTCCTGACACCGGGGAGCTGTTTTTT
TRBV7-6	NA	NA	TRBJ1-2	CASSSVQGNYGYTF	TGTGCCAGCAGCTCCGTGCAGGGTAACTATGGCTACACCTTC
TRBV9	TRBD1	NA	TRBJ2-2	CASSYGTGPNTGELFF	TGTGCCAGCAGCTACGGGACAGGGCCTAACACCGGGGAGCTGTTTTTT
TRBV18	NA	NA	TRBJ2-3	CASSPPAGSPDTQYF	TGTGCCAGCTCACCACCGGCAGGGTCTCCAGATACGCAGTATTTT
TRBV6-6	NA	NA	TRBJ2-3	CASSYMISGTDTQYF	TGTGCCAGCAGTTACATGATTAGCGGCACAGATACGCAGTATTTT
TRBV5-1	NA	NA	TRBJ1-4	CASSPIGGNEKLFF	TGCGCCAGCAGCCCGATCGGCGGTAATGAAAAACTGTTTTTT
TRBV7-2	NA	NA	TRBJ2-1	CASSLTGSEQFF	TGTGCCAGCAGCTTAACAGGTAGTGAGCAGTTCTTC
TRBV4-2	TRBD1	NA	TRBJ2-5	CASSQVTGGWQETQYF	TGTGCCAGCAGCCAAGTCACAGGGGGCTGGCAAGAGACCCAGTACTTC
TRBV29-1	NA	NA	TRBJ2-3	CSVELLQAQYF	TGCAGCGTTGAACTACTCCAGGCGCAGTATTTT
TRBV19	NA	NA	TRBJ1-4	CASTGLTTEKLFF	TGTGCCAGTACGGGTTTGACGACTGAAAAACTGTTTTTT
TRBV7-2	TRBD2	NA	TRBJ2-7	CASSLSSGRANEQYF	TGTGCCAGCAGCTTATCTAGCGGGAGGGCCAACGAGCAGTACTTC
TRBV5-6	TRBD1	NA	TRBJ2-5	CASSSNRGRKETQYF	TGTGCCAGCAGCTCCAACAGGGGAAGGAAAGAGACCCAGTACTTC
TRBV27	TRBD2	NA	TRBJ2-1	CASSLSISSGRYNEQFF	TGTGCCAGCAGTTTATCGATAAGTAGCGGGAGGTACAATGAGCAGTTCTTC
TRBV7-3	TRBD2	NA	TRBJ2-3	CASSPLAASTDTQYF	TGTGCCAGCAGCCCACTAGCGGCGAGCACAGATACGCAGTATTTT
TRBV19	NA	few	TRBJ1-4	CAAESATTNEKLFF	TGTGCCGCCGAATCAGCCACAACTAATGAAAAACTGTTTTTT
TRBV7-3	NA	NA	TRBJ1-1	CASSRDVSDTEAFF	TGTGCCAGCAGCCGAGACGTCTCAGACACTGAAGCTTTCTTT
TRBV18	TRBD1	NA	TRBJ2-1	CASSPLQGVQFF	TGTGCCAGCTCACCACTACAGGGGGTACAGTTCTTC
TRBV28	TRBD2	NA	TRBJ2-5	CASSQLAGGQETQYF	TGTGCCAGCAGCCAACTAGCGGGAGGGCAAGAGACCCAGTACTTC
TRBV19	NA	once	TRBJ2-7	CASSSSSGGIPNEQYF	TGTGCCAGTAGTTCTTCTAGTGGCGGGATACCAAACGAGCAGTACTTC
TRBV4-3	NA	NA	TRBJ2-7	CASSQDRILAGPKYF	TGCGCCAGCAGCCAAGATCGGATTTTGGCGGGACCCAAGTACTTC
TRBV4-3	NA	NA	TRBJ2-3	CASSQDIRQPTDTQYF	TGCGCCAGCAGCCAAGATATACGACAGCCCACAGATACGCAGTATTTT
TRBV2	TRBD1	NA	TRBJ1-2	CASSDPGQGNYGYTF	TGTGCCAGCAGTGATCCGGGACAGGGTAACTATGGCTACACCTTC
TRBV4-3	TRBD2	NA	TRBJ2-3	CASSQRSSGRVTDTQYF	TGCGCCAGCAGCCAGCGGTCGAGCGGGAGGGTGACAGATACGCAGTATTTT
TRBV5-1	TRBD1	NA	TRBJ1-3	CASSVGDRSSGNTIYF	TGCGCCAGCAGCGTCGGGGACAGGTCCTCTGGAAACACCATATATTTT
TRBV5-6	TRBD1	NA	TRBJ1-2	CASSGTGGAEGYGYTF	TGTGCCAGCTCGGGAACAGGGGGCGCGGAGGGCTATGGCTACACCTTC
TRBV7-9	NA	NA	TRBJ2-6	CASSLFTGANVLTF	TGTGCCAGCAGCTTATTTACTGGGGCCAACGTCCTGACTTTC
TRBV4-1	TRBD2	NA	TRBJ2-3	CASSQGAGGSPDTQYF	TGCGCCAGCAGCCAAGGGGCGGGAGGGTCCCCAGATACGCAGTATTTT
TRBV20-1	NA	NA	TRBJ2-7	CSANLLEQYF	TGCAGTGCTAATTTACTAGAGCAGTACTTC
TRBV15	NA	NA	TRBJ2-2	CATSRERGAAGELFF	TGTGCCACCAGCAGAGAGCGGGGCGCTGCCGGGGAGCTGTTTTTT